This T cell receptor (beta chain) came from a study of CD8 T cells in Susac syndrome. It was with random hexamers that 0.5 to 1 ug RNA was reverse transcribed. A single record per CDR3 protein comes from TCRdb applying MiXCR to the immunoSEQ multiplex PCR reads. This sample has approximately 190,000 distinct CDR3 sequences, with about 94% found just once. CDR1 and CDR2 from the germline V gene are MNHNS and SASEGT. Trimming shortened V by 6 bases and J by 5 bases, and 22 bases separated the two germline ends. CDR3 length equals 16 residues. The chain links TRBV6-1 to TRBJ2-5, with D possibly TRBD2 on 5 matching bases. This sequence was found in a human donor with Susac syndrome. Sequences were obtained from CD4+ T cells from PBMCs. CDR3 in DNA: TGTGCCAGCAGCCCGGAGGAGAGAACTACGGGGGAGACCCAGTACTTC. Residues: CASSPEERTTGETQYF.